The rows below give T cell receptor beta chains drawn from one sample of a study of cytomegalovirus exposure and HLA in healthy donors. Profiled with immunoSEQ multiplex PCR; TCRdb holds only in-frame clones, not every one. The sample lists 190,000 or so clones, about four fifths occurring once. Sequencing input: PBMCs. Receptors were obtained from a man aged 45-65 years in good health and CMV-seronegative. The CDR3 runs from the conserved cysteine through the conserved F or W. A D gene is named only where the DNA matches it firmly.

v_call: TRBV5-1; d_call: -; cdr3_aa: CASSIRTEGNEQFF
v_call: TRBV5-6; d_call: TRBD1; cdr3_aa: CASSPTGSGNTIYF
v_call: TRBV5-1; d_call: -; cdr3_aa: CASSSSGDTGELFF
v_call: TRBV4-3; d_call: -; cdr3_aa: CASSPKFESSNGYTF
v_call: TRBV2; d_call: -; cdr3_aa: CASSEEARTRGQPQHF
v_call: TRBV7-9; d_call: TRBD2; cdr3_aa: CASSLAGGQETQYF
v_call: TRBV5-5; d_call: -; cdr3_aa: CASSPLGDTEAFF
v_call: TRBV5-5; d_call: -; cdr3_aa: CASSLVSGRAPLYGYTF
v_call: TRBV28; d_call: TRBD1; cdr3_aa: CASSLGGTGLSRQYF
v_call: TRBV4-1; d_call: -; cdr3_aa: CASSHLLAVQETQYF
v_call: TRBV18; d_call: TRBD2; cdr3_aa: CASSGGGTLQRSTQYF
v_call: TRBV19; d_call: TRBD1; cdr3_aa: CASSPRTGNNYGYTF
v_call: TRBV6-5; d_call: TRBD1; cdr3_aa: CASSSRGRETQYF
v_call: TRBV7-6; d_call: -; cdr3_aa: CASSLGQGNEKLFF
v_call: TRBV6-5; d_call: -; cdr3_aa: CASSYSPRGRGTEAFF
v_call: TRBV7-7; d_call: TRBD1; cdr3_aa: CASSHGQGNNEQFF
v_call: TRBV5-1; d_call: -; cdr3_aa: CASSLTDNGYTF
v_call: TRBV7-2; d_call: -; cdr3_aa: CASSFGGKTEKLFF
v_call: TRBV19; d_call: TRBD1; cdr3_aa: CASSIVNRGRRTEAFF
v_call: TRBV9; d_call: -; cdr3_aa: CASSPQVGNIQYF
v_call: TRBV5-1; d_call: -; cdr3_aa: CASKSGTTSHNEKLFF
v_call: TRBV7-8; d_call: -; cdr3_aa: CASSLEPGMGTEAFF
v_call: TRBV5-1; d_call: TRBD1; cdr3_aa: CASSSLTDRDEQYF
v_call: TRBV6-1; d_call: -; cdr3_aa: CASSRTETNYYGYTF
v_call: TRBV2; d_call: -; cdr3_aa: CASSEALQGRSKKETQYF
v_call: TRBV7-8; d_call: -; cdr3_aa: CASSLGRTKNIQYF
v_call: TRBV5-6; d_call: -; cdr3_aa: CASSRRGFMNTEAFF
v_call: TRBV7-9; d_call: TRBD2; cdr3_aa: CASSSGLAQTDTQYF
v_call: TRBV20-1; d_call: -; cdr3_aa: CSPQDTQYF
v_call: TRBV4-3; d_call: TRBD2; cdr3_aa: CASSQERLAGNEQFF
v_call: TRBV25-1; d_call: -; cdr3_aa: CASRQGWSEQYF
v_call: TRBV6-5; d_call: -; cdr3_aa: CASSPRTPRAGELFF
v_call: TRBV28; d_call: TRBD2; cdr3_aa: CASRTTSGRSYEQYF
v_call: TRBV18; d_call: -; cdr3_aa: CASSPRTDTQYF
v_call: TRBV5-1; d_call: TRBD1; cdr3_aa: CASSLVLGGEYGYTF
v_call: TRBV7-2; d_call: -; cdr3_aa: CASSLGFGRGSYEQYF
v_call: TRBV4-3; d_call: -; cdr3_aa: CASSQGARTSNYEQYF
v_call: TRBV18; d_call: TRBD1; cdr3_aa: CASSLHRGQTDTQYF
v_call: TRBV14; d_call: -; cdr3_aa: CASSTRFSGSYEQYF
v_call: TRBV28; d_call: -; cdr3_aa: CASSSREGRYTEAFF
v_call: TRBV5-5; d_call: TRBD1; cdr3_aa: CASSYTGTAQETQYF
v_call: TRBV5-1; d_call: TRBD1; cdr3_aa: CASSFGTDNEQFF
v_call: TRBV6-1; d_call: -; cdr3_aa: CASSTPGRVGNEQFF
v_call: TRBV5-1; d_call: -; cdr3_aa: CASSFPGSGREQYF
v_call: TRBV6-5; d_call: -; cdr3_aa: CASSYSGRREKLFF
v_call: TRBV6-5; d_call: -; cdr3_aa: CASKEASGDYEQYF
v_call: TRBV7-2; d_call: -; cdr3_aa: CASSLDTAYNQPQHF
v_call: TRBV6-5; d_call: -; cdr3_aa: CASSTPGISYEQYF
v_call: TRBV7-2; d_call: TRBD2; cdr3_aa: CASSLDSGGQETQYF
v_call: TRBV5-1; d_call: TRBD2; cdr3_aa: CASSLTSAQETQYF
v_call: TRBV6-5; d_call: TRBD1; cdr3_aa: CASSYAGQGSYEQYF
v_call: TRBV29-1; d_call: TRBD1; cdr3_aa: CSVEGQGINYNEQFF